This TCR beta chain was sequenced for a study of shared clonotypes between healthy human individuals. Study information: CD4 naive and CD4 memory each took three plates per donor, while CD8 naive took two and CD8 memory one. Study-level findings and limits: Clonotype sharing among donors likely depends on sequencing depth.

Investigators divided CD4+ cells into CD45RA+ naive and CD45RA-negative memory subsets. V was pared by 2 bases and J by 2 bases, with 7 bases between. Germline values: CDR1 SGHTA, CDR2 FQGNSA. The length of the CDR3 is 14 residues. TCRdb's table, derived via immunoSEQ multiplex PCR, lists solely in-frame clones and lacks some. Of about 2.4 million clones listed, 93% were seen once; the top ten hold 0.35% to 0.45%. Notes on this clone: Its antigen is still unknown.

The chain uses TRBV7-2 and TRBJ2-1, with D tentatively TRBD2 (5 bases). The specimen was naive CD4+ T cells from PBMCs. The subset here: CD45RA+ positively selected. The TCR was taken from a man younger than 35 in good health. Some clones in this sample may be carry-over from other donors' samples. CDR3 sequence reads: CASSLSGPYNEQFF. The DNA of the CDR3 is TGTGCCAGCAGCTTAAGCGGCCCCTACAATGAGCAGTTCTTC.